What follows are 6 T cell receptor beta chains derived from one specimen sequenced in a study of CD8 T cells in Susac syndrome (dated by TCRdb to about 2019). Libraries were built with the immunoSEQ multiplex PCR assay. RNA was extracted with the RNeasy kit and roughly 0.5 to 1 ug was reverse transcribed using random hexamers. The public reads were quality trimmed at Q25 with fastp and then assembled into clones with MiXCR by TCRdb, keeping productive beta chains. Each entry merges the rows of one CDR3 protein and shows their most common DNA and genes. This sample gives about 200,000 distinct CDR3 sequences in total; 85% to 95% of them show up just once. The ten most abundant clones make up 0.1% of the sample. The specimen sequenced was CD4+ T cells from PBMCs. The receptor source for this set is a human donor in good health.

This chain connects TRBV13 to TRBJ2-7; D perhaps matches TRBD1 (6 bases). Germline CDR1 reads PRHDT; CDR2 reads FYEKMQ (reference sequence). V lost 2 bases to trimming and J lost 7 bases, with 6 bases between them. There are 11 residues in the CDR3. The CDR3 DNA follows: TGTGCCAGCAGCTTACAGGGGGAGCAGTACTTC. Amino acids: CASSLQGEQYF. The whole variable domain, remainder taken from reference TRBV13 and TRBJ2-7, is AAGVIQSPRHLIKEKRETATLKCYPIPRHDTVYWYQQGPGQDPQFLISFYEKMQSDKGSIPDRFSAQQFSDYHSELNMSSLELGDSALYFCASSLQGEQYFGPGTRLTVT.

The V gene is TRBV20-1, the J gene TRBJ2-5, with TRBD1 matching 12 bases. The CDR3 has 15 amino acids. V shed 6 bases, J shed 7 bases, and the junction held 12 bases outside the gene matches. The germline CDR1 and CDR2 sequences are DFQATT and SNEGSKA (reference sequence). The CDR3 region has the DNA TGCAGTGCAGTACCCGGGACAGGGGGCTGGGTGACCCAGTACTTC. This translates into CSAVPGTGGWVTQYF.

The chain recombines TRBV28 with TRBJ2-7; D is undetermined. This CDR3 region has 12 residues. CDR1 is MDHEN, CDR2 SYDVKM, per germline. Between the trimmed V and J ends, which lost 3 bases and 7 bases, there was a span of 10 bases. CDR3 sequence: CASSLPGREQYV. As DNA, the CDR3 is TGTGCCAGCAGTTTGCCCGGAAGGGAGCAGTACGTC.

CDR3 region: CATSRVEGSWGNEQFF. The CDR3 region has the DNA TGTGCCACCAGCAGGGTGGAGGGTTCTTGGGGAAATGAGCAGTTCTTC. This rearrangement joins TRBV15 to TRBJ2-1; TRBD2 might be the D (6 bases). Trimming removed 3 bases at V and 7 bases at J, with 19 bases between. CDR1 and CDR2 (germline): LNHNV, YYDKDF (reference sequence). The CDR3 extends over 16 amino acids. The full variable domain, completed using reference TRBV15 and TRBJ2-1, is DAMVIQNPRYQVTQFGKPVTLSCSQTLNHNVMYWYQQKSSQAPKLLFHYYDKDFNNEADTPDNFQSRRPNTSFCFLDIRSPGLGDTAMYLCATSRVEGSWGNEQFFGPGTRLTVL.

The chain carries TRBV2 and TRBJ1-2, with 7 bases identical to TRBD1. The germline V gene encodes CDR1 SNHLY and CDR2 FYNNEI. This CDR3 is built from 13 residues. V gave up 3 bases and J gave up 5 bases; unmatched junction bases: 3. The CDR3 nucleotides are TGTGCCAGCAGTGAGGGCAGGGGGTATGGCTACACCTTC. This gives the protein CASSEGRGYGYTF.

The chain is built from TRBV20-1 and TRBJ1-2, with TRBD1 matching over 10 bases. This CDR3 comprises 13 residues. Germline V CDR1 and CDR2: DFQATT, SNEGSKA (reference sequence). Trimming took 5 bases from V and 4 from J; bases not matched to a gene: 4. For the CDR3, the DNA is TGCAGTGCTGGGACAGGGGTCGGCTATGGCTACACCTTC. Amino acids: CSAGTGVGYGYTF.